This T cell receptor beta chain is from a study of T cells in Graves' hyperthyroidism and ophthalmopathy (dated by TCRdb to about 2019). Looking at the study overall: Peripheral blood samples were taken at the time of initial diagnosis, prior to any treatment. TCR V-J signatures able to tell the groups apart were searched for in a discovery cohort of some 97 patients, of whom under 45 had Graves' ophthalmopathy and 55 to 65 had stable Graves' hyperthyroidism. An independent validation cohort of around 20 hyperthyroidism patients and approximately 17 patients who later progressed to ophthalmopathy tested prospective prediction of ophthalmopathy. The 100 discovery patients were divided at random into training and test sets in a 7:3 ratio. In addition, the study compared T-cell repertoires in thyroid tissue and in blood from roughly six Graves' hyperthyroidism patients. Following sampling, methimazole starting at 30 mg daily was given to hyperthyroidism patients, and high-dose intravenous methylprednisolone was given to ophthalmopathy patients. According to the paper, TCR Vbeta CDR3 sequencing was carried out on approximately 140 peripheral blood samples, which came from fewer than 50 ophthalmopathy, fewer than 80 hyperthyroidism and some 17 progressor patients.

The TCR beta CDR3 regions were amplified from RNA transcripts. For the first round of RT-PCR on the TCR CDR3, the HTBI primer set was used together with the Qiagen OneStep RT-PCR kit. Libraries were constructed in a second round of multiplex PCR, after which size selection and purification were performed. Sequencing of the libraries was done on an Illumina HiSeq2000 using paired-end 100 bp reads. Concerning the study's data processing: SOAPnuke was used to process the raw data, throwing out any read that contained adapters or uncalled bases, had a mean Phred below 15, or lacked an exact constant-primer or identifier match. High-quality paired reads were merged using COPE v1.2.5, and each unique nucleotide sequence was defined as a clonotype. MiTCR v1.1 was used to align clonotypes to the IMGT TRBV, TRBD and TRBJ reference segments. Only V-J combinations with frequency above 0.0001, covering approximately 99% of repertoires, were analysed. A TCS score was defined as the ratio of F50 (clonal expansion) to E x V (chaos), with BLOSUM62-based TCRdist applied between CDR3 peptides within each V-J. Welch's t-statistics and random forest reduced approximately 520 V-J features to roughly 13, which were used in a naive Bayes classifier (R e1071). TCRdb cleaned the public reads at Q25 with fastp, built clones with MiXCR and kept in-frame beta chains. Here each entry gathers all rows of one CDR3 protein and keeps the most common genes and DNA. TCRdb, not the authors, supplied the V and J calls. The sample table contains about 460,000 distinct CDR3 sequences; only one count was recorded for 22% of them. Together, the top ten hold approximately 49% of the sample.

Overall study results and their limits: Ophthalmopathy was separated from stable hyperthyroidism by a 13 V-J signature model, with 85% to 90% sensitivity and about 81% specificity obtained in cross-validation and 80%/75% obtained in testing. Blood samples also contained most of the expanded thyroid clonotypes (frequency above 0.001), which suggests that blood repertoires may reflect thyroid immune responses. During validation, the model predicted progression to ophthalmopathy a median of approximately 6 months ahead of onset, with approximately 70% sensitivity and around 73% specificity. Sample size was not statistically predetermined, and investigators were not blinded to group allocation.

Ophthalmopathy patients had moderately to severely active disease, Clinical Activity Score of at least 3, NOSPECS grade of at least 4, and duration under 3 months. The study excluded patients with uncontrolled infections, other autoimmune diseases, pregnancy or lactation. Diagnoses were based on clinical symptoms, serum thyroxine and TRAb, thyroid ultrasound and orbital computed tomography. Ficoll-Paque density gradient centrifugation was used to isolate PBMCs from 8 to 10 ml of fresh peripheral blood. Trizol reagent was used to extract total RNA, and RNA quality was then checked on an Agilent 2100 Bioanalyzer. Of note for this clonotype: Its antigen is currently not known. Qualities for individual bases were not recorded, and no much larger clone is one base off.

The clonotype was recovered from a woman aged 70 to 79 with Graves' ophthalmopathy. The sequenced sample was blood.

The nucleotide sequence is TGTGCCAGCTCACCAAGATTTCTAGCGGACTACAATGAGCAGTTCTTC. This codes for CASSPRFLADYNEQFF. Recombination joined TRBV18 with TRBJ2-1; 7 bases in the junction line up with TRBD2. Its CDR3 holds 16 amino acids, cysteine through phenylalanine. Only the CDR3 DNA is retained, 48 bases long and in frame from the first base. Via the germline V gene, CDR1 is KGHSH and CDR2 LQKENI. Unmatched junction bases come to 7, with V trimmed by 2 bases and J by 3 bases.